This paragraph covers one TCR beta chain sequence. A roughly 10 ml volume of fresh peripheral blood provided the PBMCs. The length of the CDR3 is 15 residues. Germline values: CDR1 MNHNS, CDR2 SASEGT. Trimming cost V 4 bases and J 2 bases, with 13 bases left between them. Amplification yielded TCR beta CDR3 regions, with RNA transcripts as the source. HTBI primers were used for first-round RT-PCR of the TCR CDR3. MiXCR, applied by TCRdb to the multiplex PCR reads, yields one record per CDR3 protein. The table records about 410,000 distinct CDR3 sequences, approximately 14% of them present only once. These data belong to a study of T cells in Graves' hyperthyroidism and ophthalmopathy.

The chain has TRBV6-1 and TRBJ2-3; D ambiguous. The sequenced material came from blood. The sequence was collected from a man aged 18 to 35 with Graves' ophthalmopathy. For the CDR3, the DNA is TGTGCCAGCAGTGCAAACTGGAAGAACACAGATACGCAGTATTTT. Amino acid sequence: CASSANWKNTDTQYF.